This TCR beta chain was observed in a study of blood T cell repertoires in COVID-19. Background on the study: Spain, Italy and the United States supplied samples that represented acute and convalescent COVID-19. T cells, B-cell-depleted T cells, or PBMCs supplied cDNA or gDNA.

The participants were between about 18 and 95 years old and came from 24 US areas. CDR3 size: 15 residues. The germline CDR1 and CDR2 sequences are MGHRA and YSYEKL. Trimming cost V 3 bases and J 8 bases, with 16 bases left between them. This table comes from immunoSEQ multiplex PCR, and its TCRdb copy is limited to in-frame clones, with some not included. Here the sample spans 280,000 or so clones, roughly 85% being singletons. Sequences were obtained from PBMCs or T cells enriched from blood (not recorded which). This clonotype was sampled from a man aged 30-40 years who had recovered from COVID-19. J is TRBJ1-4 and V is TRBV4-1; a weak D match, TRBD1 (5 bases). This CDR3 is CASSQIEGDWEKLFF. In DNA form, the CDR3 reads TGCGCCAGCAGCCAGATTGAAGGGGACTGGGAAAAACTGTTTTTT.